This T cell receptor beta chain emerged from a study of T cell responses to AZD1222 COVID-19 vaccine. In the study overall: Second doses at about 4 or about 12 weeks were pooled. Study-wide results and caveats: At study baseline, merely five or six AZD1222 recipients were seropositive. No repertoire was sampled before or during the peak T cell response, only after it.

V was clipped by 3 bases and J by 3 bases, with 12 bases between them. The CDR3 consists of 14 residues. Germline values: CDR1 LNHDA, CDR2 SQIVND (reference sequence). Measured with immunoSEQ multiplex PCR; TCRdb has only the in-frame clones, and not every one. Of 150,000 to 200,000 clones detected, 87% appear once; the ten largest clones hold around 3%. As regards this clone: Its antigen is unknown.

This specimen consisted of peripheral blood, obtained on day 0 of AZD1222 vaccination. This TCR came from an adult in good health. The chain has TRBV19 and TRBJ2-7, with D maybe TRBD2 (7 bases). In DNA form, the CDR3 reads TGTGCCAGTAGTATCGGAGGGGGGGTCTACGAGCAGTACTTC. It yields the protein CASSIGGGVYEQYF. Full variable domain (missing parts from reference TRBV19 and TRBJ2-7): DGGITQSPKYLFRKEGQNVTLSCEQNLNHDAMYWYRQDPGQGLRLIYYSQIVNDFQKGDIAEGYSVSREKKESFPLTVTSAQKNPTAFYLCASSIGGGVYEQYFGPGTRLTVT.